This T cell receptor beta chain was captured by sequencing in a study of technical replicates of blood from a handful of donors. The CDR3 runs to 16 residues. Germline V lookup: CDR1 SGHTA, CDR2 FQGNSA. The V gene end was trimmed by 5 bases and the J gene end by 4 bases; junction bases not matched to a gene: 7. Produced via immunoSEQ multiplex PCR; TCRdb's table is partial and in-frame only. The sample contains under 70,000 clones, roughly 90% of which appear only once. The sample taken for sequencing was PBMCs. The source of this sequence is a human donor in good health. Some clones in this sample may be carry-over from other donors' samples. The chain has TRBV7-2 and TRBJ2-2; 10 bases line up with TRBD2. The CDR3 region has the DNA TGTGCCAGCAGCCCAACTAGCGGGGTGATCACCGGGGAGCTGTTTTTT. It is translated as CASSPTSGVITGELFF.